A single T cell receptor beta chain is shown here with its context. Clones were read by immunoSEQ multiplex PCR, and TCRdb kept only the in-frame ones, dropping some. The sample shows hundreds of thousands of clones, around nine tenths of them seen only once. This entry belongs to a study of blood T cell repertoires in COVID-19. The CDR3 spans 13 residues. V was clipped by 0 bases and J by 7 bases, with 8 bases between them. CDR1 is SGHDT and CDR2 is YYEEEE in the germline V gene. Participants spanned ages roughly 18 to 95 years and resided in around 25 US areas. Clinical histories supplied by participants themselves formed the basis of cohort assignment. Donors in Cohort 3 who had recovered were those with two negative PCRs, healthcare professional clearance, or resolution of their symptoms.

The sequence was obtained from a woman aged 40 to 50 who had recovered from COVID-19. Material for sequencing was PBMCs or T cells enriched from blood (not recorded which). The chain links TRBV5-6 to TRBJ2-1; D call uncertain. CDR3 protein: CASSLASGNEQFF. For the CDR3, the DNA is TGTGCCAGCAGCTTGGCCTCGGGTAATGAGCAGTTCTTC. Variable domain in full (rest from reference TRBV5-6 and TRBJ2-1): DAGVTQSPTHLIKTRGQQVTLRCSPKSGHDTVSWYQQALGQGPQFIFQYYEEEERQRGNFPDRFSGHQFPNYSSELNVNALLLGDSALYLCASSLASGNEQFFGPGTRLTVL.